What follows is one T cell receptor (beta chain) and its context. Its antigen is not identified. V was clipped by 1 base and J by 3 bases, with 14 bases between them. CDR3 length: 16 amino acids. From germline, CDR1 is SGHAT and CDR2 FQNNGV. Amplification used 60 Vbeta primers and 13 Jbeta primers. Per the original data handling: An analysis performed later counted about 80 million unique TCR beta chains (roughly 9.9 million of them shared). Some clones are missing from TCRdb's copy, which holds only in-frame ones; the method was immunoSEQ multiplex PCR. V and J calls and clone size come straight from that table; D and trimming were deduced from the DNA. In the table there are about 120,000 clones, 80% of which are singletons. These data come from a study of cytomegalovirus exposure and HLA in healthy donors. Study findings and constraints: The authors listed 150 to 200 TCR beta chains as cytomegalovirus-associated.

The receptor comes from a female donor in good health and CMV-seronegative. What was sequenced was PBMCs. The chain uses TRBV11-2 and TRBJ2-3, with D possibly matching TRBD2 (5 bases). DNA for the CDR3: TGTGCCAGCAGCTTAGCCGCCCCGGGGTGGACAGATACGCAGTATTTT. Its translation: CASSLAAPGWTDTQYF.